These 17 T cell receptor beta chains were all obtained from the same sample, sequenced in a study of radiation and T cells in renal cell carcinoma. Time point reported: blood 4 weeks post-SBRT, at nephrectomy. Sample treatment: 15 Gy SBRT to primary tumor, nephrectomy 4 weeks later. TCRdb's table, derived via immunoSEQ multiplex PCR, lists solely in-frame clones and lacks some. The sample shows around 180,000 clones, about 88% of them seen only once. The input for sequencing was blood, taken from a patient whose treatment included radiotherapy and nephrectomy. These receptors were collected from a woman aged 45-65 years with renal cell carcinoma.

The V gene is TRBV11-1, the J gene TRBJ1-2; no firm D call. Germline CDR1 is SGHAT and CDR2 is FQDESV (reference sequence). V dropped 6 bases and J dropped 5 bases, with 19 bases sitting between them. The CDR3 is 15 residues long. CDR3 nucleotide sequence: TGTGCCAGCAGACAAGGACGGTTCGGTGGTTATGGCTACACCTTC. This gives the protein CASRQGRFGGYGYTF.

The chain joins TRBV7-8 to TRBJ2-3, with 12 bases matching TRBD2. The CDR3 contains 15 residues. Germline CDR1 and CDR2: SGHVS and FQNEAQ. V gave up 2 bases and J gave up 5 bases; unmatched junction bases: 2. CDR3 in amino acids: CASSLLAGGRDTQYF. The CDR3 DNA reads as TGTGCCAGCAGCTTACTAGCGGGGGGGCGAGATACGCAGTATTTT.

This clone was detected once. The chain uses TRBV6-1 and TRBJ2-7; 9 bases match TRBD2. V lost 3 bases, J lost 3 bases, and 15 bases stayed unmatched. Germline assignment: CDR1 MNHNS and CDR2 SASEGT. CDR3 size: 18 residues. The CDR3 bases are TGTGCCAGCAGTGATTTGCTCGGTAGCGGGGGTAATCTCTACGAGCAGTACTTC. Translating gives CASSDLLGSGGNLYEQYF.

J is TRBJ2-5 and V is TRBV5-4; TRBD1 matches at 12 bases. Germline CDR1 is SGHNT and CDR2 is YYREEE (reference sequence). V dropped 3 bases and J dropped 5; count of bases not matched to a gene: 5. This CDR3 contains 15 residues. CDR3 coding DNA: TGTGCCAGCAGCTCGGGACAGGGGGCTCGGGAGACCCAGTACTTC. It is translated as CASSSGQGARETQYF.

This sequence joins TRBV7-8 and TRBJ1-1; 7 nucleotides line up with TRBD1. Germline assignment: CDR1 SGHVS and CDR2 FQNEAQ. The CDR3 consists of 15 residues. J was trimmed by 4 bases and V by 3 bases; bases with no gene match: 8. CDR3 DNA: TGTGCCAGCAGCTTCGGGAGGGGGCAGAGCACTGAAGCTTTCTTT. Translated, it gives CASSFGRGQSTEAFF.

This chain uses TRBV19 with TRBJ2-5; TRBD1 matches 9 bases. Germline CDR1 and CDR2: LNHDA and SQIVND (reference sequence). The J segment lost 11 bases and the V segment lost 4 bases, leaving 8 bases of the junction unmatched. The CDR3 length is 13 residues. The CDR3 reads CASSSRDREAQYF. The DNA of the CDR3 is TGTGCCAGTAGTAGCCGGGACAGGGAAGCTCAGTACTTC.

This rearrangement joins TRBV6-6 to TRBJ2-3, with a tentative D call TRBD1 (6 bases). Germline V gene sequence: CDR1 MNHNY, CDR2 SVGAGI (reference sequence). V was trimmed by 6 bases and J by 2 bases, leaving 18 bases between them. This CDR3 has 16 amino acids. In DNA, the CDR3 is TGTGCCAGCAGCGCCGAGGGGGTAACGACCACAGATACGCAGTATTTT. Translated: CASSAEGVTTTDTQYF.

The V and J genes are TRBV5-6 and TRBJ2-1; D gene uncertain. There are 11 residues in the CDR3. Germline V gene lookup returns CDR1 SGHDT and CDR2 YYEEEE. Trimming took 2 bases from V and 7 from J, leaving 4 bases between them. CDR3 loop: CASSFLNEQFF. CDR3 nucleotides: TGTGCCAGCAGCTTTTTGAATGAGCAGTTCTTC.

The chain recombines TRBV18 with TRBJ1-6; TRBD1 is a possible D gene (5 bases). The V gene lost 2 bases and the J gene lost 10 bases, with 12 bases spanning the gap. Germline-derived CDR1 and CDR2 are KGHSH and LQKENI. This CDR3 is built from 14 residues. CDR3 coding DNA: TGTGCCAGCTCACCAACGGGGGAGCGGTCACCCCTCCACTTT. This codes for CASSPTGERSPLHF. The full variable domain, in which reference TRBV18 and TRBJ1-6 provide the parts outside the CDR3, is NAGVMQNPRHLVRRRGQEARLRCSPMKGHSHVYWYRQLPEEGLKFMVYLQKENIIDESGMPKERFSAEFPKEGPSILRIQQVVRGDSAAYFCASSPTGERSPLHFGNGTRLTVT.

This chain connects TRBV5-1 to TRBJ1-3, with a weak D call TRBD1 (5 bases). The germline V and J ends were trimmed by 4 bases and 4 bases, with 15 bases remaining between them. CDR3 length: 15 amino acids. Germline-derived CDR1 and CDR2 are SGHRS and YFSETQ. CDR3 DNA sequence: TGCGCCAGCAGCACCCTTGGGGGTGACGGAAACACCATATATTTT. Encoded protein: CASSTLGGDGNTIYF.

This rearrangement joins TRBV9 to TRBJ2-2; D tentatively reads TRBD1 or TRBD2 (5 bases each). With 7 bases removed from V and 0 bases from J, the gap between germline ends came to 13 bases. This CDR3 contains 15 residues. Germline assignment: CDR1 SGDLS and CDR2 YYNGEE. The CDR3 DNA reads TGTGCCAGCCACCTGGGGGTGGCGAACACCGGGGAGCTGTTTTTT. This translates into CASHLGVANTGELFF. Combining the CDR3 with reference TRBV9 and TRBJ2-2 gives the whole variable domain DSGVTQTPKHLITATGQRVTLRCSPRSGDLSVYWYQQSLDQGLQFLIQYYNGEERAKGNILERFSAQQFPDLHSELNLSSLELGDSALYFCASHLGVANTGELFFGEGSRLTVL.

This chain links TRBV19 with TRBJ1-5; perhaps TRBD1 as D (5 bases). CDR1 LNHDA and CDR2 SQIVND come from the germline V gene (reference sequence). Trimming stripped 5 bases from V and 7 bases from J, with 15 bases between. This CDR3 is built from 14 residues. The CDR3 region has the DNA TGTGCCAGTAGTGCCGGGGGGATAGGGCAGCCCCAGCATTTT. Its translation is CASSAGGIGQPQHF. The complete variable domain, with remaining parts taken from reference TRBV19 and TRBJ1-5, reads DGGITQSPKYLFRKEGQNVTLSCEQNLNHDAMYWYRQDPGQGLRLIYYSQIVNDFQKGDIAEGYSVSREKKESFPLTVTSAQKNPTAFYLCASSAGGIGQPQHFGDGTRLSIL.

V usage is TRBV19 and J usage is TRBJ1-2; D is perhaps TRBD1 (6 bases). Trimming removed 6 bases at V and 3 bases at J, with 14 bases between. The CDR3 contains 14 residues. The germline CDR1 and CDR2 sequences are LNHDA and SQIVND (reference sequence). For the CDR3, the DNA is TGTGCCAGTAGAGATAGGGGGTCAGACTATGGCTACACCTTC. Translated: CASRDRGSDYGYTF.

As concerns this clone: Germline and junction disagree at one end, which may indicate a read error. The DNA of the CDR3 is TGTGCTAGCAGCCTTGACAGGGACACTGAAGCTTTCTTT. Its translation is CASSLDRDTEAFF. The J gene is TRBJ1-1, the V gene TRBV7-7, with 7 bases matching TRBD1. CDR1 is SSHAT and CDR2 is FNYEAQ in the germline V gene (reference sequence). This CDR3 is 13 amino acids long.

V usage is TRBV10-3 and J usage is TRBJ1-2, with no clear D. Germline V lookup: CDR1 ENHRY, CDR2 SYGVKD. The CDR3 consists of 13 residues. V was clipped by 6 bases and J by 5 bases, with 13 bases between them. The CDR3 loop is CAIRLGVKYGYTF. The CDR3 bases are TGTGCCATCAGGCTCGGAGTGAAGTATGGCTACACCTTC.

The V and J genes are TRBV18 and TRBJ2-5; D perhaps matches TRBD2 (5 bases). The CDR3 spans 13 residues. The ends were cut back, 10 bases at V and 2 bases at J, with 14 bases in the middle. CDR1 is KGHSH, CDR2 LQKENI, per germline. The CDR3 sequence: CATSTGLQETQYF. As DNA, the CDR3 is TGTGCCACTTCCACCGGACTTCAAGAGACCCAGTACTTC.

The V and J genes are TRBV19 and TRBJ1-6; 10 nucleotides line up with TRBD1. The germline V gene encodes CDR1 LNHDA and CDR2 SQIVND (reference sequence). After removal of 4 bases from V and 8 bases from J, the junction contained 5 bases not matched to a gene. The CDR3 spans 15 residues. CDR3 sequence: CASSTPGTGDSPLHF. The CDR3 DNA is TGTGCCAGTAGTACACCCGGGACAGGGGATTCACCCCTCCACTTT.